The 13 T cell receptor beta chains presented below share a single source sample, sequenced in a study of T cell clonotyping in hematopoietic cell transplantation. TCRdb's table, derived via immunoSEQ multiplex PCR, lists solely in-frame clones and lacks some. This sample has about 15,000 clones, with roughly 60% found just once. Input material: PBMCs. These receptors were taken from a human donor who either received an allogeneic hematopoietic cell transplant for a myeloid malignancy or was a related donor (not recorded which). Some clones in this sample may be carry-over from other donors' samples.

V is TRBV2 and J is TRBJ2-5, with D unresolved. CDR1 and CDR2 from the germline V gene are SNHLY and FYNNEI. The germline V and J ends were trimmed by 7 bases and 5 bases, with 14 bases remaining between them. The CDR3 totals 13 residues. The CDR3 DNA reads as TGTGCCAGCAATGTCCGGGCCGACGAGACCCAGTACTTC. Translating gives CASNVRADETQYF.

This clone has more than one count but fewer than ten. V usage is TRBV5-6 and J usage is TRBJ2-7; D remains unclear. Germline V gene sequence: CDR1 SGHDT, CDR2 YYEEEE. V was clipped by 0 bases and J by 3 bases, with 7 bases between them. The CDR3 runs to 13 residues. CDR3 loop: CASSLAKRYEQYF. As DNA, the CDR3 is TGTGCCAGCAGCTTGGCTAAGCGCTACGAGCAGTACTTC.

The chain has TRBV28 and TRBJ1-2; D is unclear. The CDR3 covers 12 residues. The germline CDR1 and CDR2 sequences are MDHEN and SYDVKM. V shed 3 bases and J shed 7 bases, with 9 bases lying between them. The CDR3 DNA reads as TGTGCCAGCAGTTTGGAATATAGTGGCTACACCTTC. It translates to CASSLEYSGYTF.

This chain joins TRBV30 and TRBJ1-2; TRBD1 might be the D (6 bases). V lost 3 bases and J 2 bases, leaving 13 bases between the germline ends. The length of the CDR3 is 14 residues. Looked up from germline, CDR1 is GTSNPN and CDR2 is SVGIG (reference sequence). CDR3 coding DNA: TGTGCCTGGAGATTGACAGGTCGGAACTATGGCTACACCTTC. It is translated as CAWRLTGRNYGYTF. The complete variable domain, with remaining parts taken from reference TRBV30 and TRBJ1-2, reads SQTIHQWPATLVQPVGSPLSLECTVEGTSNPNLYWYRQAAGRGLQLLFYSVGIGQISSEVPQNLSASRPQDRQFILSSKKLLLSDSGFYLCAWRLTGRNYGYTFGSGTRLTVV.

The rearrangement uses TRBV7-9 and TRBJ1-2; tentative D call: TRBD1 (5 bases). V was clipped by 3 bases and J by 3 bases, with 8 bases between them. The CDR3 is 13 amino acids. The germline V gene has CDR1 SEHNR and CDR2 FQNEAQ (reference sequence). The chain's CDR3 is CASSLGEHYGYTF. The CDR3 bases are TGTGCCAGCAGCTTGGGGGAACACTATGGCTACACCTTC.

The CDR3 DNA sequence: TGTGCCAGCAGCGCCCGACTAGCGGGAGACACCGGGGAGCTGTTTTTT. It is translated as CASSARLAGDTGELFF. The rearrangement links TRBV7-6 to TRBJ2-2; TRBD2 agrees at 12 bases. Germline CDR1 is SGHVS and CDR2 is FNYEAQ. CDR3 length: 16 residues. V lost 5 bases, J lost 3 bases, and 4 bases stayed unmatched. The full variable domain, with the rest looked up from reference TRBV7-6 and TRBJ2-2, is GAGVSQSPRYKVTKRGQDVALRCDPISGHVSLYWYRQALGQGPEFLTYFNYEAQQDKSGLPNDRFSAERPEGSISTLTIQRTEQRDSAMYRCASSARLAGDTGELFFGEGSRLTVL.

V usage is TRBV29-1 and J usage is TRBJ1-5; tentative D call: TRBD1 (6 bases). In germline, CDR1 is SQVTM, CDR2 ANQGSEA. Trimming took off 4 bases at V and 5 bases at J, with 18 bases between the two ends. CDR3 length equals 15 residues. For the CDR3, the DNA is TGCAGCGTTGGCGGAACAGGGTACCAGCATCAGCCCCAGCATTTT. It specifies CSVGGTGYQHQPQHF.

The chain combines TRBV25-1 with TRBJ2-4; TRBD2 aligns across 8 bases. Germline V gives CDR1 MGHDK, CDR2 SYGVNS. The V gene end was trimmed by 5 bases and the J gene end by 1 base; junction bases not matched to a gene: 7. This CDR3 region has 16 residues. This CDR3 is CASSPIAGRAKNIQYF. The CDR3 DNA is TGTGCCAGCAGTCCAATAGCGGGAAGGGCCAAAAACATTCAGTACTTC.

The V and J genes are TRBV30 and TRBJ2-2; D gene uncertain. The germline gives CDR1 GTSNPN, CDR2 SVGIG (reference sequence). This CDR3 comprises 11 residues. The V end was cut by 5 bases, the J end by 3 bases, with 4 bases between. The CDR3 region is CAWRDTGELFF. The CDR3 DNA reads TGTGCCTGGCGAGACACCGGGGAGCTGTTTTTT.

This chain links TRBV29-1 with TRBJ2-7, with D unresolved. V lost 4 bases and J 3 bases, leaving 10 bases between the germline ends. This CDR3 has 12 residues. Germline-derived CDR1 and CDR2 are SQVTM and ANQGSEA. The chain's CDR3 is CSVAQNFYEQYF. CDR3 in DNA: TGCAGCGTTGCACAGAACTTCTACGAGCAGTACTTC.

V is TRBV7-8 and J is TRBJ2-7; 10 positions agree with TRBD1. J gave up 2 bases and V 5 bases, and 9 bases lay outside the gene matches. The germline V gene has CDR1 SGHVS and CDR2 FQNEAQ. The CDR3 totals 16 residues. CDR3 loop: CASSNRQGASPYEQYF. The CDR3, as DNA: TGTGCCAGCAGCAACCGACAGGGGGCTTCTCCCTACGAGCAGTACTTC.

This clone was seen once. V is TRBV30 and J is TRBJ1-5; D perhaps matches TRBD1 (5 bases). Germline V CDR1 and CDR2: GTSNPN, SVGIG (reference sequence). Trimming removed 0 bases at V and 2 bases at J, with 11 bases between. This CDR3 has 15 residues. As DNA, the CDR3 is TGTGCCTGGAGTGTACTAGGAGGGGGCAATCAGCCCCAGCATTTT. Amino acids: CAWSVLGGGNQPQHF.

This chain connects TRBV5-8 to TRBJ1-2, with D uncertain. V lost 9 bases, J lost 13 bases, and 19 bases lay in between. Germline CDR1 reads SGHTS; CDR2 reads YDEGEE. The CDR3 is made up of 11 amino acids. The CDR3 sequence: CATLYRDPGTF. In DNA form, the CDR3 reads TGTGCCACCCTATACAGAGATCCAGGCACCTTC.